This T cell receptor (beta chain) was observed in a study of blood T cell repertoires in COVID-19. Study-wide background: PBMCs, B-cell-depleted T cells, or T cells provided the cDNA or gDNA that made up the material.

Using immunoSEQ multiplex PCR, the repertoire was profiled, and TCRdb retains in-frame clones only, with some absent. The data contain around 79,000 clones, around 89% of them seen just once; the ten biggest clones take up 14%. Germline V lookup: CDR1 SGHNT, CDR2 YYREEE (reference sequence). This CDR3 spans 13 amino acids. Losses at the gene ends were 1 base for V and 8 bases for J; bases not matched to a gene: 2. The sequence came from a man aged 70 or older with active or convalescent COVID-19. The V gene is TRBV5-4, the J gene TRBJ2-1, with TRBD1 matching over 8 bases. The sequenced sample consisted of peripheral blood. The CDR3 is CASSLTGGDEQFF. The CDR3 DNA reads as TGTGCCAGCAGCTTGACAGGGGGAGATGAGCAGTTCTTC.